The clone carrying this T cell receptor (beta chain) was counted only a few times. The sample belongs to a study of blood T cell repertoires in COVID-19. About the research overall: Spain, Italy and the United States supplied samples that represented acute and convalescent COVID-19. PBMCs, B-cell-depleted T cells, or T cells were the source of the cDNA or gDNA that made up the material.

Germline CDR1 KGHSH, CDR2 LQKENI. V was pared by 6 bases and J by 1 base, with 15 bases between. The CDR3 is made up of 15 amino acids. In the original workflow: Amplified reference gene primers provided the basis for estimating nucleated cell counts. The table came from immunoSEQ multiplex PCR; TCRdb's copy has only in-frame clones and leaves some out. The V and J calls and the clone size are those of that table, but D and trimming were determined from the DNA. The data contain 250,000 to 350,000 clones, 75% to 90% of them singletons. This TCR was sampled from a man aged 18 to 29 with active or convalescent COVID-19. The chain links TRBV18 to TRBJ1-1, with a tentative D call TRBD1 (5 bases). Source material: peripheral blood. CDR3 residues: CASSYTAQGNTEAFF. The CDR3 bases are TGTGCCAGCTCCTACACCGCTCAGGGGAACACTGAAGCTTTCTTT. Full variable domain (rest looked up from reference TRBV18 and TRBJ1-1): NAGVMQNPRHLVRRRGQEARLRCSPMKGHSHVYWYRQLPEEGLKFMVYLQKENIIDESGMPKERFSAEFPKEGPSILRIQQVVRGDSAAYFCASSYTAQGNTEAFFGQGTRLTVV.